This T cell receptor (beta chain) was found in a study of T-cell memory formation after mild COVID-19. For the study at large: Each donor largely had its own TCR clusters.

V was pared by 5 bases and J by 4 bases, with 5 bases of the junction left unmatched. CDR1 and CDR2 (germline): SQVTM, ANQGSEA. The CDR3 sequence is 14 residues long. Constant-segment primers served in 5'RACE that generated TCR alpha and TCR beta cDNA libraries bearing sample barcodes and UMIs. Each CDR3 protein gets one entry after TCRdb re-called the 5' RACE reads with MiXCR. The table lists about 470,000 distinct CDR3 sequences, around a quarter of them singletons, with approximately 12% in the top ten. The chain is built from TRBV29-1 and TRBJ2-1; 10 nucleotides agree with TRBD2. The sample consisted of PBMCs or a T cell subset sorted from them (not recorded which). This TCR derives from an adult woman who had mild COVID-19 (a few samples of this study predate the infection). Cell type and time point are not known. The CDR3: CSVSPGLAYNEQFF. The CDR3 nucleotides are TGCAGCGTTTCTCCGGGACTAGCGTACAATGAGCAGTTCTTC.